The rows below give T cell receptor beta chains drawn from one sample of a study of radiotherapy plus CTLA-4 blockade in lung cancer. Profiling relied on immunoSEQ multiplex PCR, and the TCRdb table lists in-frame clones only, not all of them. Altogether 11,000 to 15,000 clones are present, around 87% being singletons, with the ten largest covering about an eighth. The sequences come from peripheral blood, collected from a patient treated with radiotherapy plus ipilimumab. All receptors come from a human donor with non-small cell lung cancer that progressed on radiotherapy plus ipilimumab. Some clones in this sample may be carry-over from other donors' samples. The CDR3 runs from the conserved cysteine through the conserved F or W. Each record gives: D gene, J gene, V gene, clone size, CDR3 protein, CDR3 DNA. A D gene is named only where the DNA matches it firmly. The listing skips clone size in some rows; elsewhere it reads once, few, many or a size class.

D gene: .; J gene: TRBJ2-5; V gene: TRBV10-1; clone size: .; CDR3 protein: CASSEEGGCQETQYF; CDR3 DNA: TGCGCCAGCAGTGAGGAAGGCGGTTGCCAAGAGACCCAGTACTTC
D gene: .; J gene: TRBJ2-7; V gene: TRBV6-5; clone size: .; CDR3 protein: CASSYGPTYEQYF; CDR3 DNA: TGTGCCAGCAGTTATGGGCCCACCTACGAGCAGTACTTC
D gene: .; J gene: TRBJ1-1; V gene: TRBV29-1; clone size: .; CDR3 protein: CSVLGNTGLTEAFF; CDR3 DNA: TGCAGCGTTCTTGGGAATACAGGGTTGACTGAAGCTTTCTTT
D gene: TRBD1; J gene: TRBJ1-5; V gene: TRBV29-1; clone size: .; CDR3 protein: CSVVVGGGNQPQHF; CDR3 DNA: TGCAGCGTTGTGGTAGGGGGCGGCAATCAGCCCCAGCATTTT
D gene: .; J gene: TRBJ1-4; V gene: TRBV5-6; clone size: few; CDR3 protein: CASSFGGVPEKLFF; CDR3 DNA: TGTGCCAGCAGCTTCGGGGGAGTACCCGAAAAACTGTTTTTT
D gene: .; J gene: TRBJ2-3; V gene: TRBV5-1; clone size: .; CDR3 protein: CASSLLEGTDTQYF; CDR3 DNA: TGCGCCAGCAGCTTACTAGAGGGCACAGATACGCAGTATTTT
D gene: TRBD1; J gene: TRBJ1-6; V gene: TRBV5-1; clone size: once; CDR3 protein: CASSLLQGNISPLHF; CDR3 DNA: TGCGCCAGCAGCTTGTTACAGGGGAACATTTCACCCCTCCACTTT
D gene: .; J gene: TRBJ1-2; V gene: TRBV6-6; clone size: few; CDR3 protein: CASSYDSGDGYGYTF; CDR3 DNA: TGTGCCAGCAGTTACGACTCAGGGGATGGCTATGGCTACACCTTC
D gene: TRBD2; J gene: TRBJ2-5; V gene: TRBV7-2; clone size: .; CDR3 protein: CASSLIAGGAAQYF; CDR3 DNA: TGTGCCAGCAGCTTAATAGCGGGGGGAGCGGCCCAGTACTTC
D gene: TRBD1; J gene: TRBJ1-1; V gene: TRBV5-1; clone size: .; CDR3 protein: CASSPVGTGGFKAFF; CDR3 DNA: TGCGCCAGCAGCCCGGTGGGGACAGGGGGCTTTAAAGCTTTCTTT
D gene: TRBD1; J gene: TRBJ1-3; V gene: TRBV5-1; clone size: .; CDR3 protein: CASSGWTGHSGNTIYF; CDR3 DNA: TGCGCCAGCAGCGGATGGACAGGTCACTCTGGAAACACCATATATTTT
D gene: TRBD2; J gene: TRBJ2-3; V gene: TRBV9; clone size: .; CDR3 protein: CASTWRGASDTQYF; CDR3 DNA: TGTGCCAGCACGTGGCGGGGGGCGTCGGATACGCAGTATTTT
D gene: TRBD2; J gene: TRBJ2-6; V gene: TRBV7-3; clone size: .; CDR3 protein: CASSLSSGTTQNVLTF; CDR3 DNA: TGTGCCAGCAGCTTATCGTCCGGGACTACTCAAAACGTCCTGACTTTC
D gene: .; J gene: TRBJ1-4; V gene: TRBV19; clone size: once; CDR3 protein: CASSIGGNPNEKLFF; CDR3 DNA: TGTGCCAGTAGTATAGGAGGCAACCCTAATGAAAAACTGTTTTTT
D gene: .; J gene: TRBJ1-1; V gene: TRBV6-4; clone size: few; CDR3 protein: CASSEFRNTEAFF; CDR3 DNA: TGTGCCAGCAGTGAATTCCGGAACACTGAAGCTTTCTTT
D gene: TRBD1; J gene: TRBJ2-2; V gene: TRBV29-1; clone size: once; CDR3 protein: CSVVTGGSGELFF; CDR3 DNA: TGCAGCGTTGTAACAGGGGGTTCCGGGGAGCTGTTTTTT
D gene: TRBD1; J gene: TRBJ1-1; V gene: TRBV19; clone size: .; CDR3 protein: CASSSWTGGTEAFF; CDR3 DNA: TGTGCCAGTAGTTCGTGGACAGGTGGGACTGAAGCTTTCTTT
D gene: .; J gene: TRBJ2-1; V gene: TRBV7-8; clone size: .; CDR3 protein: CASSSPPRVRNEQFF; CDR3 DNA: TGTGCCAGCAGCTCCCCCCCGAGGGTCCGGAATGAGCAGTTCTTC
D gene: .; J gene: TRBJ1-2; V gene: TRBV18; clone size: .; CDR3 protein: CASSTRQNYGYTF; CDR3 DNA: TGTGCCAGCTCAACGCGACAGAACTATGGCTACACCTTC
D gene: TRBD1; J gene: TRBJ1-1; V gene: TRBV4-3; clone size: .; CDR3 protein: CASSHSTGENTEAFF; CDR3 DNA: TGCGCCAGCAGCCATTCGACAGGGGAGAACACTGAAGCTTTCTTT
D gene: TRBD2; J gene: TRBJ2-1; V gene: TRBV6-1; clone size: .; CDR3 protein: CASTGLAGGTEQFF; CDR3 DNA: TGTGCCAGCACCGGACTAGCGGGGGGGACTGAGCAGTTCTTC
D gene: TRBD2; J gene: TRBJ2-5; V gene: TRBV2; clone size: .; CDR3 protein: CASTDPGLAGEKTQYF; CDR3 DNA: TGTGCCAGCACCGACCCCGGACTAGCGGGAGAAAAGACCCAGTACTTC
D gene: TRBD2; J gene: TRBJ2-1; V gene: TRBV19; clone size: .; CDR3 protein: CASSILTSGGTEQFF; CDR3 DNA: TGTGCCAGTAGTATACTGACTAGCGGGGGAACTGAGCAGTTCTTC
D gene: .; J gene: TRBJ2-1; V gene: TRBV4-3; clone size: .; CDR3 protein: CASSQDILREPFF; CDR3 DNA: TGCGCCAGCAGCCAAGACATTTTGAGGGAACCGTTCTTC
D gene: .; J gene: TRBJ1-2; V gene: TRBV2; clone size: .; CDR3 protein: CASRDPDSLANYGYTF; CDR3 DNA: TGTGCCAGCAGAGACCCCGACAGCTTAGCTAACTATGGCTACACCTTC
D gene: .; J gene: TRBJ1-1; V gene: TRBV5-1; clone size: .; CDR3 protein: CASSLDFRGNTEAFF; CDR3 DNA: TGCGCCAGCAGCTTGGATTTTAGGGGGAACACTGAAGCTTTCTTT
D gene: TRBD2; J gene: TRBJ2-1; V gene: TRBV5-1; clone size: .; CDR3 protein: CASSLAGGGRIYSYNEQFF; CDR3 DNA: TGCGCCAGCAGCTTGGCTGGCGGGGGGCGAATTTACTCCTACAATGAGCAGTTCTTC
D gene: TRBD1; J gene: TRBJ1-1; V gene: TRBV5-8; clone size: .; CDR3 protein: CASSSRQGARKAFF; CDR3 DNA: TGTGCCAGCAGCTCCCGACAGGGGGCTCGTAAGGCTTTCTTT
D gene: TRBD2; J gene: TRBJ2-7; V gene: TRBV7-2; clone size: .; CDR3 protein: CASSLETSGLSYEQYF; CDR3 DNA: TGTGCCAGCAGCTTAGAGACTAGCGGGCTCTCCTACGAGCAGTACTTC
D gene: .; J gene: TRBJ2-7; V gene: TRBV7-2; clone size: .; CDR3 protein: CASSSRGYEQYF; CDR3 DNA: TGTGCCAGCAGCTCACGCGGCTACGAGCAGTACTTC
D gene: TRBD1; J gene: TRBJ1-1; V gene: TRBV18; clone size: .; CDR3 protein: CASSQGQGNTEAFF; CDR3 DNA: TGTGCCAGCTCACAGGGACAGGGGAACACTGAAGCTTTCTTT
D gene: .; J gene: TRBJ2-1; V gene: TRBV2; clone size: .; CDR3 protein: CASSEGWAGTLNNEQFF; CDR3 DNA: TGTGCCAGCAGTGAAGGGTGGGCGGGCACATTAAACAATGAGCAGTTCTTC
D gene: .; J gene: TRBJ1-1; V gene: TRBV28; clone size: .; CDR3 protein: CASSLRQGPMNTEAFF; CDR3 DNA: TGTGCCAGCAGTTTACGGCAGGGGCCAATGAACACTGAAGCTTTCTTT
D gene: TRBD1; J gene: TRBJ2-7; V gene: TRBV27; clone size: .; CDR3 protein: CASSVDRGHVQYF; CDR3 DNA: TGTGCCAGCAGTGTTGACAGGGGGCACGTGCAGTACTTC
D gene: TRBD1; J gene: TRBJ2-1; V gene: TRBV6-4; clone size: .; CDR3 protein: CASSAWTGGNEQFF; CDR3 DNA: TGTGCCAGCAGTGCCTGGACAGGGGGGAATGAGCAGTTCTTC
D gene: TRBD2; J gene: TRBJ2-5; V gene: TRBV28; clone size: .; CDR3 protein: CASSPGGKGETQYF; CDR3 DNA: TGTGCCAGCAGCCCCGGGGGGAAAGGAGAGACCCAGTACTTC
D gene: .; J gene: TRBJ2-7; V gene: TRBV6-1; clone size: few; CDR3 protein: CASSASRGYEQYF; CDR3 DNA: TGTGCCAGCAGCGCCTCCCGGGGGTACGAGCAGTACTTC
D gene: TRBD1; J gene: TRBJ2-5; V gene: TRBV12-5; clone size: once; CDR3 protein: CASGFDRGETQYF; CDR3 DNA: TGTGCTAGTGGATTCGACAGGGGGGAGACCCAGTACTTC
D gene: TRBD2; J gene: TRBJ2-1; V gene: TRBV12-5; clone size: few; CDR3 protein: CASGLVQRWTSGGNSYNEQFF; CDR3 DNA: TGTGCTAGTGGTTTGGTCCAACGGTGGACTAGCGGGGGAAACTCCTACAATGAGCAGTTCTTC
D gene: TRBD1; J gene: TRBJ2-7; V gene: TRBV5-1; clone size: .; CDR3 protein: CASKQTGVTLEQYF; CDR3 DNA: TGCGCCAGCAAGCAGACAGGGGTTACGTTAGAGCAGTACTTC
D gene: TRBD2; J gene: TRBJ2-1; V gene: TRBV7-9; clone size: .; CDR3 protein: CASSFSGRGNEQFF; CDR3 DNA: TGTGCCAGCAGCTTTAGCGGGAGGGGAAATGAGCAGTTCTTC
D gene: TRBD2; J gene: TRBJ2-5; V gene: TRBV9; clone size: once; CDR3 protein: CASSVGPGLVYKTQYF; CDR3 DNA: TGTGCCAGCAGCGTAGGACCCGGACTAGTTTATAAGACCCAGTACTTC
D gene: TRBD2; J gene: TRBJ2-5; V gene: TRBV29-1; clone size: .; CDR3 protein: CSVSPLAGQETQYF; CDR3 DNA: TGCAGCGTTTCTCCACTAGCGGGACAAGAGACCCAGTACTTC
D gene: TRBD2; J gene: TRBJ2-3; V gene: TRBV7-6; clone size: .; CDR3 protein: CASSSSGNPTDTQYF; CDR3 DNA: TGTGCCAGCAGCTCGAGCGGGAACCCCACAGATACGCAGTATTTT